This T cell receptor beta chain was found in a study of blood T cell repertoires in COVID-19. Germline trimming cut 4 bases from V and 3 bases from J; bases unmatched to any gene: 2. This CDR3 region has 13 residues. TCRdb's table, derived via immunoSEQ multiplex PCR, lists solely in-frame clones and lacks some. The sample shows over 300,000 clones, nearly 90% of them seen only once. This receptor was identified in a woman aged 25 to 39 who had recovered from COVID-19. Sequencing was performed on PBMCs or T cells enriched from blood (not recorded which). The chain is built from TRBV12-3 or TRBV12-4 and TRBJ1-2; 7 bases are a match to TRBD1. The CDR3 DNA reads as TGTGCCAGCAGTTACGACAGGGACTATGGCTACACCTTC. As protein: CASSYDRDYGYTF.